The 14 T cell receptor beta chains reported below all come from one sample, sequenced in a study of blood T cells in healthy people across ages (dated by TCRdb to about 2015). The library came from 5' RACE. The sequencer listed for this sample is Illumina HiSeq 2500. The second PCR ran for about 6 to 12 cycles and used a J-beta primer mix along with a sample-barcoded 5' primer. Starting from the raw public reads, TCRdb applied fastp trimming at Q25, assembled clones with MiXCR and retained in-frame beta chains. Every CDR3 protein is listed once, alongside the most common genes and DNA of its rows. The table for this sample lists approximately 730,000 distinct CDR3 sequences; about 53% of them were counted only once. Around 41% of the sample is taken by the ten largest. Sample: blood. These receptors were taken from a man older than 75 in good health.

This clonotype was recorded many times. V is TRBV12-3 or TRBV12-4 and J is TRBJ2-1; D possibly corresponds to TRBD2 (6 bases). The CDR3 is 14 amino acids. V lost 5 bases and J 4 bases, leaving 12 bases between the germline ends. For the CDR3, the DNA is TGTGCCAGCAGTCCCCGGGACTTTTACAATGAGCAGTTCTTC. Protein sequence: CASSPRDFYNEQFF.

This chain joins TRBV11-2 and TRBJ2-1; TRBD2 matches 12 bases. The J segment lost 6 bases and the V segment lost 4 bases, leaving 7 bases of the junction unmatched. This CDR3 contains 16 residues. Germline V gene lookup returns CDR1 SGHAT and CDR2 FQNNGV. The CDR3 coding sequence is TGTGCCAGCAGCTCTGGACTAGCGGGGAGGGGCAATGAGCAGTTCTTC. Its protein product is CASSSGLAGRGNEQFF.

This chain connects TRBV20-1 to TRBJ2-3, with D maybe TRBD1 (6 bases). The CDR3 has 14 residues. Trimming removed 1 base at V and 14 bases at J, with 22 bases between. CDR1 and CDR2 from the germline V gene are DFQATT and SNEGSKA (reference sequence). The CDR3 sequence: CSARVRTGQGYAYF. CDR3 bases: TGCAGTGCTAGAGTTCGAACAGGGCAGGGATACGCGTATTTT.

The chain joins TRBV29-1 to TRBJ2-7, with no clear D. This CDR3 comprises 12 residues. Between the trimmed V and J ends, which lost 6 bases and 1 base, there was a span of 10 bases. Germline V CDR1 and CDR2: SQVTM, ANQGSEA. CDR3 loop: CSVGTVSYEQYF. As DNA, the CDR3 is TGCAGCGTAGGAACGGTGTCCTACGAGCAGTACTTC.

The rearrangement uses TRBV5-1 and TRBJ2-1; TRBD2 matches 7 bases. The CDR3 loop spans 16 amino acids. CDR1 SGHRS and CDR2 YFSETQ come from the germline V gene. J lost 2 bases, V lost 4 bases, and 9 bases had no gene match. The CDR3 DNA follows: TGCGCCAGCAGCCGACGTGCGGGAGCGGCCTACAATGAGCAGTTCTTC. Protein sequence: CASSRRAGAAYNEQFF.

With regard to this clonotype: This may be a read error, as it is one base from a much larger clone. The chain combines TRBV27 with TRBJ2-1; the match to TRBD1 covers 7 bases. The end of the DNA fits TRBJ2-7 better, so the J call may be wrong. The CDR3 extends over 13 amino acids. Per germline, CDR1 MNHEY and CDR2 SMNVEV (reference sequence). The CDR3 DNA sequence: TGTGCCAGCAGTTTATCAGGGGGCTGCGAGCAGTACTTC. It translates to CASSLSGGCEQYF.

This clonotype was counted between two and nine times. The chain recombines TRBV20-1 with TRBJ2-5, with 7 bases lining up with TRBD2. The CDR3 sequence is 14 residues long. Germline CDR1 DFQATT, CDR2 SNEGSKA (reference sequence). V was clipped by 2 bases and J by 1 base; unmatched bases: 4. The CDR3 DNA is TGCAGTGCTAGAAAGAGGACTAGCCAAGAGACCCAGTACTTC. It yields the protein CSARKRTSQETQYF.

The CDR3 nucleotides read TGCAGTGCTACCCTAGCGGGAGTTGCCAAAAACATTCAGTACTTC. Translated, it gives CSATLAGVAKNIQYF. This rearrangement joins TRBV20-1 to TRBJ2-4, with TRBD2 matching 10 bases. Trimming removed 4 bases from V and 1 base from J; junction bases left unmatched: 4. CDR1 and CDR2 from the germline V gene are DFQATT and SNEGSKA (reference sequence). The CDR3 consists of 15 residues.

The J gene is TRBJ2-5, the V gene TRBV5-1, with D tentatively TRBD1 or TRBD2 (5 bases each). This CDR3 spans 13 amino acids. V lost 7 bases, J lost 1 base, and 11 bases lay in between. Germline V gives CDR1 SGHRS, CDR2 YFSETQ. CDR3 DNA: TGCGCCAGCGCGCGAGGGACCCAAGAGACCCAGTACTTC. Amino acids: CASARGTQETQYF.

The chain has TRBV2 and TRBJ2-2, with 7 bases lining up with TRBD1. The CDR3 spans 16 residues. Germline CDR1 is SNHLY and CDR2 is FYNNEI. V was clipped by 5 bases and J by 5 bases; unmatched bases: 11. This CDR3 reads CASSFAGGFLTGELFF. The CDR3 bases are TGTGCCAGCAGTTTCGCAGGGGGATTCTTGACCGGGGAGCTGTTTTTT.

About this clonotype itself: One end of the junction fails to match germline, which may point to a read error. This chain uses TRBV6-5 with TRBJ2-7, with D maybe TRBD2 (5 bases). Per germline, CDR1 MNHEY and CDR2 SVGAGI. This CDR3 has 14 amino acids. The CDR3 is CASSDSRGVYEQYF. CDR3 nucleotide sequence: TGTGCCAGCAGTGACTCCCGGGGAGTCTACGAGCAGTACTTC.

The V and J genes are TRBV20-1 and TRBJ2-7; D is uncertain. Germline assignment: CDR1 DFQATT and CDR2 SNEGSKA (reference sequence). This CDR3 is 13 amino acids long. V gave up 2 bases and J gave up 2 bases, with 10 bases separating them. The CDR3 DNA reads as TGCAGTGCTAGAAGGATCGACCCCTACGAGCAGTACTTC. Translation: CSARRIDPYEQYF.

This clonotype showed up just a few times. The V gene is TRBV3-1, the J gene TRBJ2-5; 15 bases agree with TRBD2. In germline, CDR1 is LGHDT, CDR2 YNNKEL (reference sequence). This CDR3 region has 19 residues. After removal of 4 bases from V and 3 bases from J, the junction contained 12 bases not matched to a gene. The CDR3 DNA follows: TGTGCCAGCAGCCCACCAAGGACTAGCGGGAGGGCCCTCGAAGAGACCCAGTACTTC. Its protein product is CASSPPRTSGRALEETQYF.

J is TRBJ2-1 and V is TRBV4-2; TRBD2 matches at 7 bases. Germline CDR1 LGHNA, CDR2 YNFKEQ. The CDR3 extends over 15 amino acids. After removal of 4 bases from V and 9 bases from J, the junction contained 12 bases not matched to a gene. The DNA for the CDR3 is TGTGCCAGCAGCCGGGAGGGCTACGGAGGTGGTGAGCAGTTCTTC. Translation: CASSREGYGGGEQFF.